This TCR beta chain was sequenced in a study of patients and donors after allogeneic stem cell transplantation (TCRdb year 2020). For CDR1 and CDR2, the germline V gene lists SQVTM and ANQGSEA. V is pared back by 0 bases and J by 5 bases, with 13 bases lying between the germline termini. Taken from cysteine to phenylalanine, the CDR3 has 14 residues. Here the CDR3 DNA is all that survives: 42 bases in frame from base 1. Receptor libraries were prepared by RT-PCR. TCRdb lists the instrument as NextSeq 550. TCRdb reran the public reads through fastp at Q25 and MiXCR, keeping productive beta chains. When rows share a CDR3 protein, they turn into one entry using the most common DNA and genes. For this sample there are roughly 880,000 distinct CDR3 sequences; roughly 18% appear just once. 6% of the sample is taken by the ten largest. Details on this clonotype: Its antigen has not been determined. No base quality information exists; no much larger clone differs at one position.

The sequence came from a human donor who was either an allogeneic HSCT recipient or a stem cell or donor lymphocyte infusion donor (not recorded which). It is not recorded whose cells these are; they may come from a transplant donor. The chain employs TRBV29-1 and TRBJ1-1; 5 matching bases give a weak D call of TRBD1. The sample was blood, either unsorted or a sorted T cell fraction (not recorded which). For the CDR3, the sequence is CSVEDAGVTTEAFF. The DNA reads TGCAGCGTTGAAGATGCGGGGGTAACGACTGAAGCTTTCTTT.